This is a list of T cell receptor beta chains from one sample in a study of chemoradiotherapy in HPV16-positive cancers. TCRdb's table, derived via immunoSEQ multiplex PCR, lists solely in-frame clones and lacks some. The sample carries some 3,000 clones, 70% to 85% recorded once. The sample consisted of tumor tissue, taken from a patient who underwent chemoradiotherapy. The source is a human donor with HPV-associated anogenital cancer. The CDR3 runs from the conserved cysteine through the conserved F or W. Fields, in order: clone size, J gene, V gene, D gene, CDR3 protein, CDR3 DNA. D genes are given only for firm matches. Not every row has a clone size; where given, it reads once, few, many or a size class.

clone_size: NA
j_call: TRBJ1-2
v_call: TRBV7-2
d_call: TRBD1
cdr3_aa: CASSARQGLDYGYTF
cdr3_nt: TGTGCCAGCAGCGCGCGACAGGGGTTGGACTATGGCTACACCTTC

clone_size: large
j_call: TRBJ1-1
v_call: TRBV6-1
d_call: NA
cdr3_aa: CASSSDTWNTEAFF
cdr3_nt: TGTGCCAGCAGTTCCGACACCTGGAACACTGAAGCTTTCTTT

clone_size: NA
j_call: TRBJ2-3
v_call: TRBV7-3
d_call: TRBD2
cdr3_aa: CASSEALAGVGTDTQYF
cdr3_nt: TGTGCCAGCAGCGAAGCACTAGCGGGAGTGGGCACAGATACGCAGTATTTT

clone_size: NA
j_call: TRBJ1-6
v_call: TRBV18
d_call: NA
cdr3_aa: CASSYTADSYNSPLHF
cdr3_nt: TGTGCCAGCTCGTACACGGCAGACTCCTATAATTCACCCCTCCACTTT

clone_size: NA
j_call: TRBJ1-2
v_call: TRBV4-2
d_call: NA
cdr3_aa: CASSQDLTGYYGYTF
cdr3_nt: TGTGCCAGCAGCCAAGATCTCACGGGATACTATGGCTACACCTTC

clone_size: NA
j_call: TRBJ1-1
v_call: TRBV30
d_call: NA
cdr3_aa: CAWSVGGTNTEAFF
cdr3_nt: TGTGCCTGGAGTGTCGGAGGGACCAACACTGAAGCTTTCTTT

clone_size: few
j_call: TRBJ1-1
v_call: TRBV10-1
d_call: NA
cdr3_aa: CASSEFQQTEAFF
cdr3_nt: TGCGCCAGCAGTGAGTTCCAACAAACTGAAGCTTTCTTT

clone_size: NA
j_call: TRBJ2-1
v_call: TRBV11-2
d_call: TRBD2
cdr3_aa: CASRTSASSYNEQFF
cdr3_nt: TGTGCCAGCAGGACTAGCGCCAGCTCCTACAATGAGCAGTTCTTC

clone_size: few
j_call: TRBJ1-5
v_call: TRBV6-4
d_call: NA
cdr3_aa: CASLTAPRVNQPQHF
cdr3_nt: TGTGCCAGCTTGACAGCTCCGAGGGTCAATCAGCCCCAGCATTTT

clone_size: once
j_call: TRBJ1-1
v_call: TRBV7-2
d_call: NA
cdr3_aa: CASSPYLNTEAFF
cdr3_nt: TGTGCCAGCAGCCCGTACTTGAACACTGAAGCTTTCTTT

clone_size: NA
j_call: TRBJ2-1
v_call: TRBV29-1
d_call: NA
cdr3_aa: CSVWAGRYNEQFF
cdr3_nt: TGCAGCGTTTGGGCGGGACGATACAATGAGCAGTTCTTC

clone_size: NA
j_call: TRBJ1-4
v_call: TRBV5-6
d_call: NA
cdr3_aa: CASSFSLKGEKLFF
cdr3_nt: TGTGCCAGCAGCTTTTCCCTAAAGGGTGAAAAACTGTTTTTT

clone_size: NA
j_call: TRBJ2-1
v_call: TRBV6-5
d_call: NA
cdr3_aa: CASSSISLGHNEQFF
cdr3_nt: TGTGCCAGCAGTTCCATCTCACTAGGCCACAATGAGCAGTTCTTC

clone_size: few
j_call: TRBJ2-6
v_call: TRBV5-1
d_call: NA
cdr3_aa: CASSLAVAGANVLTF
cdr3_nt: TGCGCCAGCAGCTTGGCTGTAGCTGGGGCCAACGTCCTGACTTTC

clone_size: NA
j_call: TRBJ2-2
v_call: TRBV5-5
d_call: NA
cdr3_aa: CASSFWPEATGELFF
cdr3_nt: TGTGCCAGCAGCTTTTGGCCTGAGGCCACCGGGGAGCTGTTTTTT

clone_size: NA
j_call: TRBJ2-7
v_call: TRBV6-6
d_call: NA
cdr3_aa: CASSYSGEANEQYF
cdr3_nt: TGTGCCAGCAGTTACTCAGGGGAGGCAAACGAGCAGTACTTC

clone_size: NA
j_call: TRBJ2-3
v_call: TRBV5-1
d_call: NA
cdr3_aa: CASSLLAGEDTQYF
cdr3_nt: TGCGCCAGCAGCTTACTAGCTGGGGAAGATACGCAGTATTTT

clone_size: NA
j_call: TRBJ1-4
v_call: TRBV4-2
d_call: NA
cdr3_aa: CASSPWGGTNEKLFF
cdr3_nt: TGTGCCAGCAGCCCCTGGGGAGGAACTAATGAAAAACTGTTTTTT

clone_size: NA
j_call: TRBJ2-7
v_call: TRBV21-1
d_call: NA
cdr3_aa: CASSINKAGGFSYEQYF
cdr3_nt: TGTGCCAGCAGCATTAATAAAGCGGGAGGTTTCTCCTACGAGCAGTACTTC

clone_size: NA
j_call: TRBJ2-3
v_call: TRBV29-1
d_call: NA
cdr3_aa: CSVEARRVKGTDTQYF
cdr3_nt: TGCAGCGTTGAAGCGAGAAGGGTTAAAGGCACAGATACGCAGTATTTT

clone_size: NA
j_call: TRBJ2-5
v_call: TRBV28
d_call: TRBD2
cdr3_aa: CASRGRVTYQETQYF
cdr3_nt: TGTGCCAGCAGGGGGAGGGTCACCTACCAAGAGACCCAGTACTTC

clone_size: NA
j_call: TRBJ2-4
v_call: TRBV19
d_call: NA
cdr3_aa: CASSIVAGSDIQYF
cdr3_nt: TGTGCCAGTAGTATAGTAGCCGGGTCGGACATTCAGTACTTC

clone_size: NA
j_call: TRBJ2-2
v_call: TRBV16
d_call: NA
cdr3_aa: CASSQRAGELFF
cdr3_nt: TGTGCCAGCAGCCAAAGAGCCGGGGAGCTGTTTTTT

clone_size: few
j_call: TRBJ2-5
v_call: TRBV7-9
d_call: TRBD2
cdr3_aa: CASSTGGGAGGQETQYF
cdr3_nt: TGTGCCAGCAGCACAGGCGGGGGGGCAGGGGGGCAAGAGACCCAGTACTTC

clone_size: few
j_call: TRBJ1-2
v_call: TRBV28
d_call: NA
cdr3_aa: CASSLRGNYGYTF
cdr3_nt: TGTGCCAGCAGTTTACGTGGGAACTATGGCTACACCTTC

clone_size: NA
j_call: TRBJ2-7
v_call: TRBV29-1
d_call: TRBD2
cdr3_aa: CSVGGRAAVGEQYF
cdr3_nt: TGCAGCGTTGGAGGGAGGGCAGCCGTCGGCGAGCAGTACTTC

clone_size: NA
j_call: TRBJ1-2
v_call: TRBV19
d_call: TRBD1
cdr3_aa: CASTRTGLDSYGYTF
cdr3_nt: TGTGCCAGTACCCGGACAGGGCTGGATTCCTATGGCTACACCTTC

clone_size: few
j_call: TRBJ2-7
v_call: TRBV7-9
d_call: NA
cdr3_aa: CASSFYDSEQYF
cdr3_nt: TGTGCCAGCAGTTTTTACGACAGCGAGCAGTACTTC

clone_size: NA
j_call: TRBJ2-1
v_call: TRBV10-3
d_call: TRBD2
cdr3_aa: CAIMGLAGGNEQFF
cdr3_nt: TGTGCCATCATGGGCCTAGCGGGGGGCAATGAGCAGTTCTTC

clone_size: NA
j_call: TRBJ1-4
v_call: TRBV19
d_call: NA
cdr3_aa: CASSMVGNEKLFF
cdr3_nt: TGTGCCAGTAGTATGGTGGGTAATGAAAAACTGTTTTTT

clone_size: NA
j_call: TRBJ1-1
v_call: TRBV5-1
d_call: NA
cdr3_aa: CASSLGPTNTEAFF
cdr3_nt: TGCGCCAGCAGCCTGGGACCCACAAACACTGAAGCTTTCTTT

clone_size: NA
j_call: TRBJ1-5
v_call: TRBV4-1
d_call: NA
cdr3_aa: CASSQAGTPNQPQHF
cdr3_nt: TGCGCCAGCAGCCAAGCCGGGACACCAAATCAGCCCCAGCATTTT

clone_size: NA
j_call: TRBJ2-7
v_call: TRBV30
d_call: TRBD2
cdr3_aa: CAWSGGGPSYEQYF
cdr3_nt: TGTGCCTGGTCGGGGGGGGGCCCTTCCTACGAGCAGTACTTC

clone_size: once
j_call: TRBJ1-1
v_call: TRBV5-1
d_call: NA
cdr3_aa: CASSPIPGGEGTEAFF
cdr3_nt: TGCGCCAGCAGCCCAATACCCGGGGGGGAGGGAACTGAAGCTTTCTTT

clone_size: once
j_call: TRBJ1-5
v_call: TRBV7-2
d_call: NA
cdr3_aa: CASSLRGSNQPQHF
cdr3_nt: TGTGCCAGCAGCTTAAGGGGAAGCAATCAGCCCCAGCATTTT

clone_size: NA
j_call: TRBJ2-5
v_call: TRBV7-2
d_call: NA
cdr3_aa: CASSLAGIQETQYF
cdr3_nt: TGTGCCAGCAGCTTAGCCGGGATCCAAGAGACCCAGTACTTC

clone_size: NA
j_call: TRBJ1-5
v_call: TRBV6-1
d_call: NA
cdr3_aa: CASSVVQGGSNQPQHF
cdr3_nt: TGTGCCAGCAGTGTGGTACAGGGAGGGTCCAATCAGCCCCAGCATTTT

clone_size: NA
j_call: TRBJ2-3
v_call: TRBV6-5
d_call: TRBD2
cdr3_aa: CASSIPGTSTQYF
cdr3_nt: TGTGCCAGCAGTATCCCCGGGACTAGTACGCAGTATTTT

clone_size: NA
j_call: TRBJ2-7
v_call: TRBV28
d_call: TRBD2
cdr3_aa: CASSTGTRPSEQYF
cdr3_nt: TGTGCCAGCAGTACAGGGACTAGGCCGAGCGAGCAGTACTTC

clone_size: once
j_call: TRBJ2-1
v_call: TRBV7-9
d_call: TRBD2
cdr3_aa: CASSFSGSGNEQFF
cdr3_nt: TGTGCCAGCAGCTTTAGCGGGAGTGGGAATGAGCAGTTCTTC

clone_size: NA
j_call: TRBJ1-5
v_call: TRBV28
d_call: TRBD1
cdr3_aa: CASSSVDRDQPQHF
cdr3_nt: TGTGCCAGCAGTTCTGTAGACAGGGATCAGCCCCAGCATTTT

clone_size: NA
j_call: TRBJ1-4
v_call: TRBV28
d_call: NA
cdr3_aa: CASSLASDEKLFF
cdr3_nt: TGTGCCAGCAGTTTGGCCTCGGACGAAAAACTGTTTTTT

clone_size: NA
j_call: TRBJ1-1
v_call: TRBV18
d_call: TRBD1
cdr3_aa: CASSLSGATGVGTEAFF
cdr3_nt: TGTGCCAGCTCACTTTCGGGTGCGACAGGGGTCGGTACTGAAGCTTTCTTT

clone_size: NA
j_call: TRBJ2-7
v_call: TRBV11-3
d_call: NA
cdr3_aa: CASSLEWQGHEQYF
cdr3_nt: TGTGCCAGCAGCTTAGAGTGGCAGGGCCACGAGCAGTACTTC

clone_size: NA
j_call: TRBJ1-6
v_call: TRBV27
d_call: NA
cdr3_aa: CASSSAQGGYNSPLHF
cdr3_nt: TGTGCCAGCAGTTCAGCACAGGGAGGCTATAATTCACCCCTCCACTTT

clone_size: NA
j_call: TRBJ1-1
v_call: TRBV6-5
d_call: NA
cdr3_aa: CASSYEQRGVSEAFF
cdr3_nt: TGTGCCAGCAGTTACGAGCAGCGAGGCGTCTCTGAAGCTTTCTTT